Sequencing of this T cell receptor (beta chain) was carried out in a study of technical replicates of blood from several donors. Some clones are missing from TCRdb's copy, which holds only in-frame ones; the method was immunoSEQ multiplex PCR. The repertoire holds roughly 70,000 clones, with around nine tenths as singletons. The CDR3 is made up of 18 amino acids. The V gene's germline CDR1 is SEHNR and CDR2 FQNEAQ (reference sequence). V was clipped by 4 bases and J by 2 bases; unmatched bases: 10. This TCR was recovered from a human donor in good health. Some clones in this sample may be carry-over from other donors' samples. The sample was PBMCs. This chain connects TRBV7-9 to TRBJ2-3, with 12 bases that match TRBD2. CDR3 sequence (DNA): TGTGCCAGCAGCTCTAGCGGGAGGGCCCCTAAGTTCACAGATACGCAGTATTTT. The encoded protein is CASSSSGRAPKFTDTQYF.